This TCR beta chain was identified during a study of cytomegalovirus exposure and HLA in healthy donors. About the study: The approximately 130 validation repertoires matched the 666 first-cohort repertoires in platform, a later analysis reported. Broader study findings: Despite most TCR sequences being rare, some public TCRs occurred in many donors. CMV antigen specificity was confirmed in vitro for a few CMV-associated chains. With high specificity and sensitivity, the classifier reportedly diagnosed cytomegalovirus status.

This table comes from immunoSEQ multiplex PCR, and its TCRdb copy is limited to in-frame clones, with some not included. The table lists some 130,000 clones, approximately 88% of them singletons. Comments on this clone: Antigen unknown.

Germline CDR1 reads MNHEY; CDR2 reads SVGAGI. V shed 6 bases and J shed 6 bases, with 12 bases lying between them. The CDR3 contains 13 residues. This TCR was sampled from a woman under 30 in good health and CMV-seropositive. The sample taken for sequencing was PBMCs. The rearrangement joins TRBV6-5 to TRBJ1-5; TRBD1 might be the D (5 bases). CDR3 sequence: CASSPVQGQPQHF. CDR3 sequence (DNA): TGTGCCAGCAGCCCCGTTCAGGGTCAGCCCCAGCATTTT.